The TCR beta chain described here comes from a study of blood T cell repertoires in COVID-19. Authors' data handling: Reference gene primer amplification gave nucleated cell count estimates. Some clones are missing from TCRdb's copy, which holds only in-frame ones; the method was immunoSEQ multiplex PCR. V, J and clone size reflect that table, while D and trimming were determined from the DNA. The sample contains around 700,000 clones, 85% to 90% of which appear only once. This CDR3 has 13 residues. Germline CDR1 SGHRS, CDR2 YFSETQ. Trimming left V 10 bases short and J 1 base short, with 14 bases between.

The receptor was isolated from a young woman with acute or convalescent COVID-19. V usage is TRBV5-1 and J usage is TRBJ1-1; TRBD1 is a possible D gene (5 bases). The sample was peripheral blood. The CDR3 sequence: CAAKGRRNTEAFF. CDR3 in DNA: TGCGCCGCTAAGGGGCGGCGGAACACTGAAGCTTTCTTT.